The source of this T cell receptor beta chain is a study of neurological immune-mediated disorders. By 5'RACE with 10-nucleotide random UMIs, the cDNA was made. MiXCR, run by TCRdb on the 5' RACE reads, gives a single entry per CDR3 protein. In the table there are 50,000 to 60,000 distinct CDR3 sequences, over 3.5% of which are singletons. Approximately 1 million sorted CD4+ or CD8+ T cells made each library. This clonotype was seen repeatedly, ten times or more. Germline V lookup: CDR1 SGHRS, CDR2 YFSETQ. V lost 0 bases and J lost 4, with 10 bases in between. This CDR3 is 14 amino acids long. The specimen sequenced was CD4+ T cells from blood. This rearrangement joins TRBV5-1 to TRBJ1-1, with no clear D. The clonotype originates from a woman aged 40 to 50 with multiple sclerosis. The CDR3 loop is CASSLGGVGTEAFF. The CDR3 DNA reads TGCGCCAGCAGCTTGGGCGGAGTTGGCACTGAAGCTTTCTTT.